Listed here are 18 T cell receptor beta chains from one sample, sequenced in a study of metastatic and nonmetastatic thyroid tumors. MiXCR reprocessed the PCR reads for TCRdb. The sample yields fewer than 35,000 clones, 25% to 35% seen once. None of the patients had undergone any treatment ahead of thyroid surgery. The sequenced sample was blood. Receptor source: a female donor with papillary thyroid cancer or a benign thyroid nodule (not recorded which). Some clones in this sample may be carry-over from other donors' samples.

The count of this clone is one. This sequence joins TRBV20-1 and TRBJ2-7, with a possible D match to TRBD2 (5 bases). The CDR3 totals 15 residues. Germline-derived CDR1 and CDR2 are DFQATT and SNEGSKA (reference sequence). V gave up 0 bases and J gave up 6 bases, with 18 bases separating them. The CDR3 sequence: CSARDPALAEGEQYF. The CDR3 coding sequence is TGCAGTGCTAGAGATCCAGCGCTAGCAGAAGGCGAGCAGTACTTC.

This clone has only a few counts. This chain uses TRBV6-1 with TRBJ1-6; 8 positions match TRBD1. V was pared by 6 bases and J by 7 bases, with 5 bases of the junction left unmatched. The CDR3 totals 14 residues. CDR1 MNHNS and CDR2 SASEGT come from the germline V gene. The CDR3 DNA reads TGTGCCAGCAGCCAATGGGACAGGAATTCACCCCTCCACTTT. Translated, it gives CASSQWDRNSPLHF.

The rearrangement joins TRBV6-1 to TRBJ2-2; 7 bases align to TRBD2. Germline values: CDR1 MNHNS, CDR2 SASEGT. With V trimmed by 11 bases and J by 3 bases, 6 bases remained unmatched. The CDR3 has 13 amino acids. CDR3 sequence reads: CACRRGDTGELFF. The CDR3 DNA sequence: TGTGCCTGCCGCCGGGGGGACACCGGGGAGCTGTTTTTT.

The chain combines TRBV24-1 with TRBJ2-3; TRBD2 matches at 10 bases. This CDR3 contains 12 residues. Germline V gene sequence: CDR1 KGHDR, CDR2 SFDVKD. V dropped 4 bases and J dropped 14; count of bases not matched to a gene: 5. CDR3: CATSDPSGRGYF. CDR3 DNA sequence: TGTGCCACCAGTGACCCGAGCGGGAGGGGGTATTTT.

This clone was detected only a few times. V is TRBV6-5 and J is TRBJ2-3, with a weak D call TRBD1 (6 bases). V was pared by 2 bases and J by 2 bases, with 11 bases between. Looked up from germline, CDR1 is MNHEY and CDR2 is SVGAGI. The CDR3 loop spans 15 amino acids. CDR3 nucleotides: TGTGCCAGCAGTTACATGGGGGCACCCACAGATACGCAGTATTTT. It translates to CASSYMGAPTDTQYF.

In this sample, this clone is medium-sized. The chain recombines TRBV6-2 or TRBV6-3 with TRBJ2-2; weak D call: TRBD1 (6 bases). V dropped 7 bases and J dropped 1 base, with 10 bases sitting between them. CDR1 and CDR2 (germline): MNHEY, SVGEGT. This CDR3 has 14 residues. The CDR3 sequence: CASTEDRNTGELFF. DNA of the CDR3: TGTGCCAGCACCGAGGACAGGAACACCGGGGAGCTGTTTTTT.

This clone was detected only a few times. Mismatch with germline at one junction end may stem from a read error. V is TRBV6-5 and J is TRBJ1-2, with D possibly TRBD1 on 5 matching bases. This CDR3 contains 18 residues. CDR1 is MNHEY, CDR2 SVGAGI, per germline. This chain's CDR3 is CASSYSTGRELGYYGYTF. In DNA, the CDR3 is TGTGCCAGCAGTTACTCGACGGGCAGGGAACTCGGGTACTACGGCTACACCTTC.

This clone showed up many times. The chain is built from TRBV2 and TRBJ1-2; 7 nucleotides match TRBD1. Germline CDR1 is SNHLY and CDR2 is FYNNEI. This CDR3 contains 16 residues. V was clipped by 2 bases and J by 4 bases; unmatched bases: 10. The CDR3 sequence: CASSENPEWDSYGYTF. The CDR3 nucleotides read TGTGCCAGCAGTGAAAACCCAGAGTGGGACAGCTATGGCTACACCTTC.

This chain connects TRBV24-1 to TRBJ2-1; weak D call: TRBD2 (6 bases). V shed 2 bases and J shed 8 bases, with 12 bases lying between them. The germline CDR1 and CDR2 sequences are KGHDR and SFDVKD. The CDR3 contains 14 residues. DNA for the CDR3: TGTGCCACCAGTGATTACACTAGCAGGGATGAGCAGTTCTTC. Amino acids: CATSDYTSRDEQFF.

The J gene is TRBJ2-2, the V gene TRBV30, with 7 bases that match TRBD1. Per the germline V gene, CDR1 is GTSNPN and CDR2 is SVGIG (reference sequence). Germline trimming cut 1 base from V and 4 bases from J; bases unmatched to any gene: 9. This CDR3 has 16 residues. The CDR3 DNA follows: TGTGCCTGGAGTGGCGCCACAGGGGCGTCCACCGGGGAGCTGTTTTTT. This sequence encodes CAWSGATGASTGELFF.

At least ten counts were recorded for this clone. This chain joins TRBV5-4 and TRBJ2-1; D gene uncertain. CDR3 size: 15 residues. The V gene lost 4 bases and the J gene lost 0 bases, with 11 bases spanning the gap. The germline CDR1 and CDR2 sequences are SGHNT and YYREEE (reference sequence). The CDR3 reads CASSADPSSYNEQFF. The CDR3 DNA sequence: TGTGCCAGCAGCGCGGACCCGAGCTCCTACAATGAGCAGTTCTTC.

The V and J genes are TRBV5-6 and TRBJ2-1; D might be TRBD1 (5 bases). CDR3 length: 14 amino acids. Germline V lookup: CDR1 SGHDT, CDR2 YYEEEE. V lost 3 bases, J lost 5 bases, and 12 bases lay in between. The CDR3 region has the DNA TGTGCCAGCAGCTCCGAGACAGCCAACAATGAGCAGTTCTTC. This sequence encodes CASSSETANNEQFF.

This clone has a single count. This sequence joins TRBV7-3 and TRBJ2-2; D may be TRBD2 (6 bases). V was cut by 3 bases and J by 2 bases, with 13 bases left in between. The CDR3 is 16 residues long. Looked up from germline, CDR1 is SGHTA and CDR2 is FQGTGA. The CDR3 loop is CASSFLGTSNTGELFF. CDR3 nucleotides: TGTGCCAGCAGCTTCTTGGGGACTTCTAACACCGGGGAGCTGTTTTTT.

CDR3 DNA: TGCAGTGCTAGTGAGTTGGGGACTAGCGCTACCACAGATACGCAGTATTTT. Amino acid sequence: CSASELGTSATTDTQYF. The chain links TRBV20-1 to TRBJ2-3, with 10 positions matching TRBD2. The CDR3 loop spans 17 amino acids. CDR1 and CDR2 from the germline V gene are DFQATT and SNEGSKA (reference sequence). V lost 3 bases and J lost 2; bases outside the gene matches: 11.

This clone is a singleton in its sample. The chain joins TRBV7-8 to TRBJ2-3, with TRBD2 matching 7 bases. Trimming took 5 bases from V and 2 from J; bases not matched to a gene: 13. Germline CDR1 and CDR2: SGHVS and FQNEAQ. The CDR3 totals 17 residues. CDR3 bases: TGTGCCAGCAGCCGGTCGCCCGGGACTACCTACACAGATACGCAGTATTTT. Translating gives CASSRSPGTTYTDTQYF.

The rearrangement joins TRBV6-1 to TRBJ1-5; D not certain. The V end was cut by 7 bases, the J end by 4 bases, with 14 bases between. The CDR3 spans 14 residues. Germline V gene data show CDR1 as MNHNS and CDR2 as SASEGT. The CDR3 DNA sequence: TGTGCCAGCACTATCCCTGAACAGAATCAGCCCCAGCATTTT. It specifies CASTIPEQNQPQHF.

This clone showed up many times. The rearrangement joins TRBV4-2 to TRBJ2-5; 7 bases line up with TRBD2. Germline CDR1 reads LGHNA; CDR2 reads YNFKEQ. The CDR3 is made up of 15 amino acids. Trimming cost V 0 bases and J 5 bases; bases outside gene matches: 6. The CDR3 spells CASSQEPGLPETQYF. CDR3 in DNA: TGTGCCAGCAGCCAAGAACCGGGACTACCCGAGACCCAGTACTTC.

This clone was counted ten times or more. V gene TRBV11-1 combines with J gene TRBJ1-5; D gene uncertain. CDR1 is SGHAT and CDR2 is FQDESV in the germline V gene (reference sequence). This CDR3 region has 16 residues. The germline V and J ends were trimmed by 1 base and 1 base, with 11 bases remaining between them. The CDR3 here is CASSLGFGQSNQPQHF. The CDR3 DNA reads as TGTGCCAGCAGCTTAGGATTCGGGCAAAGCAATCAGCCCCAGCATTTT.